The sequence of this T cell receptor (beta chain) was determined in a study of T cell repertoires in cytomegalovirus infection. Study context: CMV infection together with matching HLA type was indicated by public TCR beta signatures.

V was pared by 3 bases and J by 4 bases, with 15 bases between. Germline lookup yields CDR1 DFQATT and CDR2 SNEGSKA (reference sequence). The length of the CDR3 is 14 residues. TCRdb called the reads again in MiXCR, with one record for every CDR3 protein. This sample has roughly 250,000 distinct CDR3 sequences, with 22% found just once. A word on this clonotype: Its specificity is unknown.

Notes on the study in general: The ex vivo response showed dominance by HLA-C-restricted CMV-specific TCR beta clonotypes. Cumulative frequency (of public TCR beta family members) identified carriers of CMV plus the relevant HLA.

The chain carries TRBV20-1 and TRBJ1-1; D is unclear. The TCR was taken from a human donor in good health (CMV status not recorded). Some clones in this sample may be carry-over from other donors' samples. Sequences were obtained from CD8+ T cells from PBMCs. CDR3 in amino acids: CSARPPVVGTEAFF. CDR3 DNA sequence: TGCAGTGCTAGGCCCCCGGTGGTGGGCACTGAAGCTTTCTTT.